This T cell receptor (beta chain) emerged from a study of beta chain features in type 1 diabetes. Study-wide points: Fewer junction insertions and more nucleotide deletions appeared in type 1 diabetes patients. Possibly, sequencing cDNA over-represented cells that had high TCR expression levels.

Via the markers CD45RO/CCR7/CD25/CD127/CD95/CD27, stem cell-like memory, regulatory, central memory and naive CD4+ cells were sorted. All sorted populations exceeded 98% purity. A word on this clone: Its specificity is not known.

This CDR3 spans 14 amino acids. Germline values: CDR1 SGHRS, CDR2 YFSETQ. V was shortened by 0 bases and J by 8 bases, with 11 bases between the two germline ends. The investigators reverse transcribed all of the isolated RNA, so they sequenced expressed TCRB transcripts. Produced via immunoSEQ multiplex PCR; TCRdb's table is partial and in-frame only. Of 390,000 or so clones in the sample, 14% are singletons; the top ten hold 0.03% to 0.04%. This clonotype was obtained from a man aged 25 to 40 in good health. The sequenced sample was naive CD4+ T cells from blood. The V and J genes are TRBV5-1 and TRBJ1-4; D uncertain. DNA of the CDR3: TGCGCCAGCAGCTTGGGCCAACTCGAAGAAAAACTGTTTTTT. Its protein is CASSLGQLEEKLFF.